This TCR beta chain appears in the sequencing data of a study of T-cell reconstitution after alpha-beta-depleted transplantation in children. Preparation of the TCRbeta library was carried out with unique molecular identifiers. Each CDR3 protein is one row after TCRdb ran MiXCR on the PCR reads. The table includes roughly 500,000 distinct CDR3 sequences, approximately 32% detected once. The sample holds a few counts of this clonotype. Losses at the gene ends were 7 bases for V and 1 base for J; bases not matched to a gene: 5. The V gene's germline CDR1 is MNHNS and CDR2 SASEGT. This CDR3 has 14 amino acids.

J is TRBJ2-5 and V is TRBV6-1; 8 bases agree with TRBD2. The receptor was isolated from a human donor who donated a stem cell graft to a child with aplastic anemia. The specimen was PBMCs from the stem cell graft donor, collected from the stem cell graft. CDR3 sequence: CASMGSGIQETQYF. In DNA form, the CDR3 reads TGTGCCAGCATGGGTAGCGGGATCCAAGAGACCCAGTACTTC.